Shown below are 14 T cell receptor beta chains from a single sample sequenced in a study of metastatic and nonmetastatic thyroid tumors. Through MiXCR, TCRdb re-clonotyped the PCR reads. The table includes some 35,000 clones, 35% detected once. Not a single patient had been given any form of treatment at any point before undergoing thyroid surgery. The sample comprised tumor tissue. The receptor source for this set is a female donor with papillary thyroid cancer or a benign thyroid nodule (not recorded which). Some clones in this sample may be carry-over from other donors' samples.

The CDR3 DNA sequence: TGCGCCAGCAGCCCTGACCCGAGGACAGATACGCAGTATTTT. Amino acid sequence: CASSPDPRTDTQYF. The chain joins TRBV5-1 to TRBJ2-3; no clear D. Deletions cut 4 bases from V and 3 bases from J, with 12 bases between. The CDR3 contains 14 residues. The germline CDR1 and CDR2 sequences are SGHRS and YFSETQ.

The sample holds a few counts of this clone. The chain combines TRBV2 with TRBJ2-1; D is possibly TRBD2 (6 bases). V was shortened by 6 bases and J by 1 base, with 13 bases between the two germline ends. Germline CDR1 SNHLY, CDR2 FYNNEI. CDR3 length: 15 amino acids. The CDR3 DNA reads as TGTGCCAGCAGCGGGACTTCCATTTCCTACAATGAGCAGTTCTTC. This sequence encodes CASSGTSISYNEQFF.

The V and J genes are TRBV10-2 and TRBJ2-7, with D possibly TRBD2 on 6 matching bases. The CDR3 totals 15 residues. Deletions cut 3 bases from V and 5 bases from J, with 17 bases between. Germline V lookup: CDR1 WSHSY, CDR2 SAAADI. CDR3 in amino acids: CASSDRWASANEQYF. CDR3 sequence (DNA): TGCGCCAGCAGTGACCGCTGGGCTAGCGCTAACGAGCAGTACTTC.

The DNA of the CDR3 is TGTGCCAGCAGCTCCCGGGGGATGCCGGCAGATACGCAGTATTTT. Encoded protein: CASSSRGMPADTQYF. The chain is built from TRBV7-3 and TRBJ2-3; maybe TRBD2 (6 bases). CDR1 is SGHTA and CDR2 is FQGTGA in the germline V gene. Trimming pared 4 bases from V and 4 bases from J, leaving 15 bases between. The CDR3 consists of 15 residues.

This clone was seen a few times. This chain joins TRBV6-6 and TRBJ2-7; 7 positions match TRBD2. Germline V gene lookup returns CDR1 MNHNY and CDR2 SVGAGI (reference sequence). The trim removed 3 bases at V and 5 bases at J, leaving 7 bases unmatched. This CDR3 spans 14 amino acids. CDR3 sequence reads: CASSYGGGEHEQYF. The CDR3 DNA sequence: TGTGCCAGCAGTTATGGGGGAGGGGAGCACGAGCAGTACTTC.

This clone was recorded a few times. V usage is TRBV6-1 and J usage is TRBJ2-7, with 10 positions matching TRBD2. V shed 7 bases and J 5 bases; nucleotides not matched to a gene: 8. The germline V gene has CDR1 MNHNS and CDR2 SASEGT. CDR3 length: 14 residues. CDR3 sequence: CASKASGRGNEQYF. The CDR3 DNA is TGTGCCAGCAAAGCCAGCGGGAGGGGAAACGAGCAGTACTTC.

V and J are TRBV4-1 and TRBJ1-5, with a possible D match to TRBD1 (6 bases). Trimming removed 0 bases at V and 2 bases at J, with 14 bases between. From germline, CDR1 is MGHRA and CDR2 YSYEKL. This CDR3 is built from 17 residues. DNA of the CDR3: TGCGCCAGCAGCCAAGATGCGGGGGCGCGTGGCAATCAGCCCCAGCATTTT. Protein sequence: CASSQDAGARGNQPQHF.

This clone was picked up a small number of times. The chain employs TRBV24-1 and TRBJ2-2; 9 nucleotides match TRBD1. CDR3 length: 15 residues. The germline V gene has CDR1 KGHDR and CDR2 SFDVKD. The V and J ends lost 2 bases and 3 bases, in that order; junction bases with no gene match: 0. This CDR3 reads CATSDWDRDTGELFF. CDR3 nucleotides: TGTGCCACCAGTGATTGGGACAGGGACACCGGGGAGCTGTTTTTT.

In this sample, this clone turned up a few times. V is TRBV10-1 and J is TRBJ2-5; TRBD2 aligns across 8 bases. V was pared by 0 bases and J by 5 bases, with 5 bases of the junction left unmatched. CDR1 WNHNN and CDR2 SYGVQD come from the germline V gene (reference sequence). This CDR3 is 15 amino acids long. CDR3 protein: CASSESRGAHETQYF. CDR3 nucleotide sequence: TGCGCCAGCAGTGAGTCGCGGGGGGCCCACGAGACCCAGTACTTC.

J is TRBJ1-6 and V is TRBV19; a weak D match, TRBD1 (6 bases). Germline lookup yields CDR1 LNHDA and CDR2 SQIVND (reference sequence). The V end was cut by 1 base, the J end by 4 bases, with 11 bases between. The CDR3 has 16 residues. CDR3 DNA sequence: TGTGCCAGTAGTATAGGAGGGGGAACTTATAATTCACCCCTCCACTTT. Amino acid sequence: CASSIGGGTYNSPLHF.

This clone was counted only a few times. The CDR3 here is CASSEVTYNSPLHF. The DNA for the CDR3 is TGTGCCAGCAGTGAAGTTACTTATAATTCACCCCTCCACTTT. The chain is built from TRBV2 and TRBJ1-6, with D hard to call. V was cut by 1 base and J by 4 bases, with 5 bases left in between. Germline loops: CDR1 SNHLY, CDR2 FYNNEI. This CDR3 region has 14 residues.

This clone showed up just a few times. CDR3 loop: CASSDTNTGELFF. In DNA form, the CDR3 reads TGTGCCAGCAGTGACACGAACACCGGGGAGCTGTTTTTT. The chain combines TRBV6-1 with TRBJ2-2; D is unclear. This CDR3 has 13 amino acids. The V end lost 3 bases, the J end lost 0 bases, and 2 bases lay between the germline ends. From germline, CDR1 is MNHNS and CDR2 SASEGT.

The CDR3 sequence is CAWSSGGSYEQYF. Written as DNA, the CDR3 is TGTGCCTGGAGTTCGGGCGGCTCCTACGAGCAGTACTTC. The V gene is TRBV30, the J gene TRBJ2-7, with D unresolved. The V and J ends lost 2 bases and 0 bases respectively, with 8 bases between them. The CDR3 covers 13 residues. CDR1 and CDR2 (germline): GTSNPN, SVGIG (reference sequence).

This sequence joins TRBV24-1 and TRBJ2-7; D is perhaps TRBD1 (6 bases). The CDR3 has 16 residues. V was trimmed by 1 base and J by 5 bases, leaving 17 bases between them. From germline, CDR1 is KGHDR and CDR2 SFDVKD. The CDR3 sequence is CATSDFRYRVKNEQYF. For the CDR3, the DNA is TGTGCCACCAGTGATTTTAGGTACAGGGTAAAGAACGAGCAGTACTTC.